A single sample is the source of the 16 T cell receptor beta chains below, sequenced in a study of identical twins (TCRdb year 2016). The library was prepared using 5' RACE. TCRdb shows the sequencer as Illumina HiSeq 2000. TCRdb's own reprocessing of the public reads used fastp at Q25 and MiXCR and kept productive beta chains. Every entry covers one CDR3 protein and lists the most common genes and DNA from its rows. Recorded for this sample are under 250,000 distinct CDR3 sequences; 7.5% of them occurred a single time. The top ten clonotypes cover 1.9% of the sample. A further study also used this sample, focusing on yellow fever vaccine responses in identical twins.

The sample taken for sequencing was memory (CD45RO+) T cells sorted from blood. Per the publication, the cell subset or site label means: CD45RO+ enriched T cells. These receptors were taken from a young woman in good health.

This clonotype occurred many times. The J gene is TRBJ2-2, the V gene TRBV6-4, with 7 nucleotides matching TRBD1. With V trimmed by 6 bases and J by 4 bases, 11 bases remained unmatched. This CDR3 is built from 16 residues. In germline, CDR1 is MRHNA, CDR2 SNTAGT. The CDR3 DNA is TGTGCCAGCAGCCGTGATGGGGACAGCTCCACCGGGGAGCTGTTTTTT. Translated, it gives CASSRDGDSSTGELFF.

The chain employs TRBV11-2 and TRBJ1-2; possible D gene TRBD1, 5 bases. The length of the CDR3 is 14 residues. Trimming shortened V by 2 bases and J by 5 bases, and 12 bases separated the two germline ends. Germline V lookup: CDR1 SGHAT, CDR2 FQNNGV. CDR3: CASSLSGTGYGYTF. As DNA, the CDR3 is TGTGCCAGCAGCTTATCGGGGACGGGTTATGGCTACACCTTC.

This clonotype has ten or more counts. The rearrangement links TRBV15 to TRBJ2-7; TRBD2 is a possible D gene (6 bases). The germline V and J ends were trimmed by 5 bases and 0 bases, with 11 bases remaining between them. CDR1 and CDR2 from the germline V gene are LNHNV and YYDKDF (reference sequence). The CDR3 extends over 14 amino acids. CDR3 protein: CATSGSGHSYEQYF. DNA for the CDR3: TGTGCCACCAGCGGTAGCGGACACTCCTACGAGCAGTACTTC.

This rearrangement joins TRBV7-2 to TRBJ2-7; D remains unclear. Per germline, CDR1 SGHTA and CDR2 FQGNSA. Trimming removed 3 bases from V and 0 bases from J, with 9 bases in between. The CDR3 consists of 14 residues. The CDR3 sequence is CASSFHLSSYEQYF. The CDR3, as DNA: TGTGCCAGCAGCTTCCATCTTAGCTCCTACGAGCAGTACTTC.

There are many counts of this clonotype. This chain joins TRBV3-1 and TRBJ2-1, with D possibly TRBD1 on 6 matching bases. V lost 0 bases to trimming and J lost 7 bases, with 13 bases between them. Germline V CDR1 and CDR2: LGHDT, YNNKEL (reference sequence). The CDR3 totals 15 residues. DNA for the CDR3: TGTGCCAGCAGCCAAGACGTCCAGGGGTTAAATGAGCAGTTCTTC. Its protein is CASSQDVQGLNEQFF.

The gene calls are TRBV28 and TRBJ2-7, with 9 bases identical to TRBD1. The CDR3 is 14 amino acids. Trimming cost V 3 bases and J 3 bases; bases outside gene matches: 3. CDR1 and CDR2 (germline): MDHEN, SYDVKM. Written as DNA, the CDR3 is TGTGCCAGCAGTTTGACAGGGGGGAACTACGAGCAGTACTTC. Translated, it gives CASSLTGGNYEQYF.

DNA of the CDR3: TGTGCCAGCTCACCAGAACCGATGTACTACGAGCAGTACTTC. Translating it yields CASSPEPMYYEQYF. The rearrangement uses TRBV18 and TRBJ2-7; D is undetermined. The germline V gene encodes CDR1 KGHSH and CDR2 LQKENI. The CDR3 is made up of 14 amino acids. Trimming removed 2 bases from V and 3 bases from J, with 11 bases in between.

At least ten counts were recorded for this clonotype. The chain recombines TRBV9 with TRBJ1-3; possible D gene TRBD1, 6 bases. There are 16 residues in the CDR3. V dropped 0 bases and J dropped 4 bases, with 14 bases sitting between them. In germline, CDR1 is SGDLS, CDR2 YYNGEE. CDR3 loop: CASSVATGAQGNTIYF. The CDR3, as DNA: TGTGCCAGCAGCGTAGCCACGGGGGCGCAAGGAAACACCATATATTTT.

V gene TRBV4-1 combines with J gene TRBJ2-3, with 10 bases aligning to TRBD2. This CDR3 comprises 18 residues. CDR1 is MGHRA, CDR2 YSYEKL, per germline. The trim removed 2 bases at V and 3 bases at J, leaving 11 bases unmatched. The CDR3 sequence: CASSQNTGTSDNTDTQYF. CDR3 nucleotides: TGCGCCAGCAGCCAAAATACCGGGACTAGCGACAATACAGATACGCAGTATTTT.

This clonotype has more than one count but fewer than ten. The rearrangement joins TRBV7-8 to TRBJ1-1; D ambiguous. Germline assignment: CDR1 SGHVS and CDR2 FQNEAQ. The germline V and J ends were trimmed by 0 bases and 2 bases, with 10 bases remaining between them. This CDR3 contains 15 residues. CDR3 residues: CASSLALGTNTEAFF. CDR3 nucleotides: TGTGCCAGCAGCTTAGCTTTGGGAACAAACACTGAAGCTTTCTTT.

The gene calls are TRBV20-1 and TRBJ2-7, with TRBD1 matching over 7 bases. This CDR3 is built from 14 residues. The trim removed 1 base at V and 3 bases at J, leaving 6 bases unmatched. Germline lookup yields CDR1 DFQATT and CDR2 SNEGSKA (reference sequence). CDR3 sequence reads: CSARVGGTYYEQYF. The CDR3 coding sequence is TGCAGTGCTAGAGTAGGGGGCACCTACTACGAGCAGTACTTC.

The V and J genes are TRBV3-1 and TRBJ2-1, with D tentatively TRBD1 or TRBD2 (5 bases each). Trimming left V 5 bases short and J 6 bases short, with 23 bases between. CDR1 is LGHDT, CDR2 YNNKEL, per germline (reference sequence). The CDR3 runs 17 residues. CDR3 DNA: TGTGCCAGCAGCAAACATGCGGTAAGGGGAGCTGTCAATGAGCAGTTCTTC. Its translation: CASSKHAVRGAVNEQFF.

The V and J genes are TRBV29-1 and TRBJ2-1; D gene ambiguous. V lost 3 bases and J 6 bases, leaving 9 bases between the germline ends. The germline gives CDR1 SQVTM, CDR2 ANQGSEA. The CDR3 runs 12 residues. DNA of the CDR3: TGCAGCGTTGACTCGCTAGGCAATGAGCAGTTCTTC. Protein product: CSVDSLGNEQFF.

This chain connects TRBV20-1 to TRBJ2-7, with a weak D call TRBD1 (5 bases). Trimming cost V 8 bases and J 3 bases, with 14 bases left between them. This CDR3 has 12 residues. Germline V CDR1 and CDR2: DFQATT, SNEGSKA (reference sequence). The CDR3 here is CSLRTSVYEQYF. The CDR3 bases are TGCAGTCTGCGGACATCTGTCTACGAGCAGTACTTC.

This clonotype came up a few times. The chain combines TRBV9 with TRBJ2-3; 14 bases agree with TRBD2. Germline trimming cut 0 bases from V and 0 bases from J; bases unmatched to any gene: 6. The CDR3 runs to 19 residues. The germline V gene encodes CDR1 SGDLS and CDR2 YYNGEE. CDR3 nucleotides: TGTGCCAGCAGCGTAGAAGCCGGGACTAGCGGGAGTAGCACAGATACGCAGTATTTT. Translation gives CASSVEAGTSGSSTDTQYF. Full variable domain (missing parts from reference TRBV9 and TRBJ2-3): DSGVTQTPKHLITATGQRVTLRCSPRSGDLSVYWYQQSLDQGLQFLIQYYNGEERAKGNILERFSAQQFPDLHSELNLSSLELGDSALYFCASSVEAGTSGSSTDTQYFGPGTRLTVL.

This clonotype was detected many times. The rearrangement uses TRBV6-5 and TRBJ2-3; the D is unclear. This CDR3 comprises 13 residues. Deletions cut 2 bases from V and 8 bases from J, with 11 bases between. CDR1 and CDR2 from the germline V gene are MNHEY and SVGAGI. In DNA, the CDR3 is TGTGCCAGCAGTTACCAGGAGTTCGGTACGCAGTATTTT. Translated, it gives CASSYQEFGTQYF.